These 17 T cell receptor beta chains were sequenced from one sample in a study of human T cells and chemical hapten exposure. Time point here: patch test 1, 2 weeks after DPC sensitization. Treatment reported: therapeutic diphenylcyclopropenone sensitization with weekly scalp DPC. One entry per CDR3 protein, called by TCRdb with MiXCR from the RACE reads. Of around 340,000 distinct CDR3 sequences in the sample, around 7% were seen once. The material was whole blood, obtained in connection with sensitization to the hapten diphenylcyclopropenone (DPC). All receptors derive from a woman in her late teens or twenties with alopecia areata. Some clones in this sample may be carry-over from other donors' samples.

This chain connects TRBV7-9 to TRBJ2-1, with 7 bases aligning to TRBD2. Trimming cost V 6 bases and J 5 bases; bases outside gene matches: 16. Germline assignment: CDR1 SEHNR and CDR2 FQNEAQ (reference sequence). The CDR3 has 17 residues. CDR3 protein: CASRFGEWSGVNNEQFF. The CDR3 DNA follows: TGTGCCAGCAGATTTGGGGAGTGGAGCGGGGTCAACAATGAGCAGTTCTTC.

This clonotype was found a few times. This rearrangement joins TRBV28 to TRBJ2-3; 7 bases are a match to TRBD2. V lost 2 bases to trimming and J lost 4 bases; unmatched junction nucleotides: 6. The CDR3 runs 15 residues. From germline, CDR1 is MDHEN and CDR2 SYDVKM. The CDR3 DNA follows: TGTGCCAGCAGTTTAATTGGGGGGGTCCCAGATACGCAGTATTTT. Translated: CASSLIGGVPDTQYF.

This clonotype was detected only a few times. The gene calls are TRBV18 and TRBJ1-3, with unresolved D. The CDR3 extends over 13 amino acids. Deletions cut 3 bases from V and 0 bases from J, with 3 bases between. CDR1 KGHSH and CDR2 LQKENI come from the germline V gene. The CDR3 reads CASSPTSGNTIYF. Written as DNA, the CDR3 is TGTGCCAGCTCACCCACCTCTGGAAACACCATATATTTT.

This clonotype was detected ten times or more. The genes are TRBV6-1 and TRBJ2-7; 7 bases match TRBD1. Germline V gene data show CDR1 as MNHNS and CDR2 as SASEGT. Germline trimming cut 11 bases from V and 2 bases from J; bases unmatched to any gene: 9. This CDR3 region has 13 residues. For the CDR3, the DNA is TGTGCCGCCCGACAGGGTTTGGCCTACGAGCAGTACTTC. It encodes CAARQGLAYEQYF.

A few counts support this clonotype. This chain joins TRBV6-5 and TRBJ1-1, with D possibly being TRBD1 (6 bases). V lost 7 bases, J lost 4 bases, and 19 bases lay in between. The CDR3 consists of 15 residues. The germline gives CDR1 MNHEY, CDR2 SVGAGI. This CDR3 reads CASTPLQGWSTEAFF. The CDR3 DNA reads as TGTGCCAGCACCCCGTTACAGGGTTGGAGCACTGAAGCTTTCTTT.

This clonotype was detected a few times. The V gene is TRBV6-2 or TRBV6-3, the J gene TRBJ1-1; D is unclear. In germline, CDR1 is MNHEY, CDR2 SVGEGT. Trimming cost V 6 bases and J 2 bases, with 4 bases left between them. The CDR3 covers 11 residues. CDR3 sequence: CASRDNTEAFF. In nucleotides, the CDR3 is TGTGCCAGCAGAGACAACACTGAAGCTTTCTTT.

This clonotype showed up just a few times. The rearrangement links TRBV27 to TRBJ1-2; TRBD1 is a possible D gene (6 bases). V was cut by 6 bases and J by 7 bases, with 15 bases left in between. The CDR3 extends over 13 amino acids. Germline V gene data show CDR1 as MNHEY and CDR2 as SMNVEV (reference sequence). CDR3 in DNA: TGTGCCAGCAGGGAGGCAGGGGTTAGTGGCTACACCTTC. Amino acid sequence: CASREAGVSGYTF.

This clonotype was detected many times. The chain links TRBV7-6 to TRBJ2-3; tentatively, D is TRBD1 or TRBD2 (5 bases each). From germline, CDR1 is SGHVS and CDR2 FNYEAQ. CDR3 length equals 16 residues. The V and J ends lost 2 bases and 0 bases respectively, with 12 bases between them. The chain's CDR3 is CASSLPPGPSTDTQYF. CDR3 in DNA: TGTGCCAGCAGCTTACCCCCGGGACCTAGCACAGATACGCAGTATTTT.

The chain is built from TRBV6-5 and TRBJ1-1; D is undetermined. Looked up from germline, CDR1 is MNHEY and CDR2 is SVGAGI. V gave up 0 bases and J gave up 0 bases, with 8 bases separating them. CDR3 length: 15 amino acids. CDR3 sequence reads: CASSYSIGMNTEAFF. CDR3 DNA: TGTGCCAGCAGTTACTCGATTGGAATGAACACTGAAGCTTTCTTT.

V gene TRBV11-2 combines with J gene TRBJ2-3, with D perhaps matching TRBD1 (5 bases). Trimming cost V 6 bases and J 5 bases, with 9 bases left between them. Germline V gene sequence: CDR1 SGHAT, CDR2 FQNNGV. The CDR3 sequence is 12 residues long. The CDR3 DNA reads as TGTGCCAGCAGGTTCACAGGAGATACGCAGTATTTT. Encoded protein: CASRFTGDTQYF.

This clonotype occurred a few times. This chain links TRBV28 with TRBJ2-3, with D possibly being TRBD2 (5 bases). CDR1 is MDHEN, CDR2 SYDVKM, per germline. The CDR3 has 15 amino acids. The V end lost 5 bases, the J end lost 4 bases, and 16 bases lay between the germline ends. CDR3 DNA sequence: TGTGCCAGCAGTCAGTTAGGCCGGGGAGCAGATACGCAGTATTTT. This translates into CASSQLGRGADTQYF. Based on the CDR3 plus reference TRBV28 and TRBJ2-3, the full variable domain is DVKVTQSSRYLVKRTGEKVFLECVQDMDHENMFWYRQDPGLGLRLIYFSYDVKMKEKGDIPEGYSVSREKKERFSLILESASTNQTSMYLCASSQLGRGADTQYFGPGTRLTVL.

The rearrangement joins TRBV5-4 to TRBJ2-6; D is possibly TRBD1 (5 bases). Trimming pared 2 bases from V and 0 bases from J, leaving 12 bases between. Germline CDR1 is SGHNT and CDR2 is YYREEE (reference sequence). CDR3 length: 17 residues. The CDR3 loop is CASSFQGTTSGANVLTF. The DNA of the CDR3 is TGTGCCAGCAGCTTTCAGGGTACGACCTCTGGGGCCAACGTCCTGACTTTC.

V is TRBV7-9 and J is TRBJ1-2; D gene uncertain. From germline, CDR1 is SEHNR and CDR2 FQNEAQ (reference sequence). The CDR3 runs to 14 residues. Deletions cut 2 bases from V and 5 bases from J, with 12 bases between. In nucleotides, the CDR3 is TGTGCCAGCAGCTTAAGTCCCCAATTTTATGGCTACACCTTC. It yields the protein CASSLSPQFYGYTF.

This chain uses TRBV3-1 with TRBJ2-2, with TRBD1 as a possible D gene (6 bases). The V gene's germline CDR1 is LGHDT and CDR2 YNNKEL (reference sequence). The CDR3 is 14 residues long. The V end lost 9 bases, the J end lost 1 base, and 12 bases lay between the germline ends. This CDR3 reads CASIDRRNTGELFF. Here the CDR3 DNA reads TGTGCCAGTATAGACAGGAGGAACACCGGGGAGCTGTTTTTT.

This clonotype was recorded many times. This rearrangement joins TRBV5-1 to TRBJ2-5, with TRBD1 matching 7 bases. CDR3 size: 16 residues. The V gene end was trimmed by 0 bases and the J gene end by 0 bases; junction bases not matched to a gene: 5. Germline V CDR1 and CDR2: SGHRS, YFSETQ. This CDR3 reads CASSLVGTANQETQYF. The CDR3 bases are TGCGCCAGCAGCTTGGTTGGGACAGCAAACCAAGAGACCCAGTACTTC.

This clonotype appeared many times. The rearrangement uses TRBV18 and TRBJ1-1, with 10 bases lining up with TRBD1. J was trimmed by 1 base and V by 6 bases; bases with no gene match: 8. CDR3 length: 16 amino acids. The germline CDR1 and CDR2 sequences are KGHSH and LQKENI. The CDR3 sequence: CASSRGTGVKNTEAFF. CDR3 DNA sequence: TGTGCCAGCTCCAGGGGGACAGGGGTTAAGAACACTGAAGCTTTCTTT.

This clonotype was counted between two and nine times. V usage is TRBV10-3 and J usage is TRBJ2-3; D may be TRBD2 (5 bases). This CDR3 is 14 amino acids long. Trimming stripped 4 bases from V and 11 bases from J, with 19 bases between. Germline values: CDR1 ENHRY, CDR2 SYGVKD. The CDR3 reads CAISGGLRNMGQYF. CDR3 bases: TGTGCCATCAGTGGTGGACTCCGGAATATGGGGCAGTATTTT.